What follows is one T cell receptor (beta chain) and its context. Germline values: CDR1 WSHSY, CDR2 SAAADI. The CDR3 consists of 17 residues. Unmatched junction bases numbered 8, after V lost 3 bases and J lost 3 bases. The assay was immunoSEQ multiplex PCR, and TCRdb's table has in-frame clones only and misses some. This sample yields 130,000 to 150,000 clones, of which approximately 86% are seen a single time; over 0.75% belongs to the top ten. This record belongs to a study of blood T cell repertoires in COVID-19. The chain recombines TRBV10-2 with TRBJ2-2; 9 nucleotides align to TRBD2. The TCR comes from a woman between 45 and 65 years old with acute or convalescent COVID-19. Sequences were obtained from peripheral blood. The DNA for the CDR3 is TGCGCCAGCAGTGATTCCTGGACTAGCGCCCACACCGGGGAGCTGTTTTTT. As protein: CASSDSWTSAHTGELFF.